Following are 30 T cell receptor beta chains from one sample sequenced in a study of shared clonotypes between healthy human individuals. Produced via immunoSEQ multiplex PCR; TCRdb's table is partial and in-frame only. The table lists around 2.1 million clones, approximately 94% of them singletons. CD45RO-negative CD8 cells positively selected for CCR7 made up the naive population, which excluded terminally differentiated effector memory CD45RA+ cells. The specimen was naive CD8+ T cells from PBMCs. The receptors derive from a man aged 18 to 35 in good health. Some clones in this sample may be carry-over from other donors' samples.

This clone is a singleton in its sample. This chain connects TRBV6-5 to TRBJ1-3; 7 positions agree with TRBD1. Germline CDR1 MNHEY, CDR2 SVGAGI. The CDR3 extends over 16 amino acids. V shed 2 bases and J 0 bases; nucleotides not matched to a gene: 4. CDR3 residues: CASSYGTDNSGNTIYF. The DNA of the CDR3 is TGTGCCAGCAGTTACGGGACAGATAACTCTGGAAACACCATATATTTT.

Note on this clone: Other DNA sequences from this sample encode an identical CDR3 as well. The rearrangement joins TRBV9 to TRBJ2-2; no clear D. V was shortened by 1 base and J by 5 bases, with 3 bases between the two germline ends. Per the germline V gene, CDR1 is SGDLS and CDR2 is YYNGEE. The CDR3 extends over 12 amino acids. The CDR3 is CASSVNTGELFF. CDR3 bases: TGTGCCAGCAGCGTAAATACCGGGGAGCTGTTTTTT.

V usage is TRBV27 and J usage is TRBJ2-7, with 7 bases matching TRBD2. The trim removed 0 bases at V and 1 base at J, leaving 6 bases unmatched. Looked up from germline, CDR1 is MNHEY and CDR2 is SMNVEV (reference sequence). The CDR3 runs to 16 residues. This chain's CDR3 is CASSLSRGSVSYEQYF. The CDR3 nucleotides are TGTGCCAGCAGTTTATCTCGCGGGAGTGTGTCCTACGAGCAGTACTTC.

V is TRBV25-1 and J is TRBJ2-5, with D possibly being TRBD1 or TRBD2 (5 bases each). Germline values: CDR1 MGHDK, CDR2 SYGVNS. The V end lost 1 base, the J end lost 5 bases, and 5 bases lay between the germline ends. This CDR3 contains 12 residues. CDR3 sequence reads: CASSEWGETQYF. The DNA of the CDR3 is TGTGCCAGCAGTGAATGGGGGGAGACCCAGTACTTC.

The chain links TRBV27 to TRBJ1-2, with D possibly matching TRBD1 (5 bases). There are 11 residues in the CDR3. Trimming cost V 6 bases and J 7 bases, with 9 bases left between them. Germline V gives CDR1 MNHEY, CDR2 SMNVEV (reference sequence). As DNA, the CDR3 is TGTGCCAGCAGGGGCGGGGGTGGCTACACCTTC. Its protein product is CASRGGGGYTF.

The genes are TRBV28 and TRBJ1-3; D is undetermined. The germline CDR1 and CDR2 sequences are MDHEN and SYDVKM. The CDR3 loop spans 15 amino acids. Trimming took off 10 bases at V and 0 bases at J, with 16 bases between the two ends. The CDR3 here is CATTPHTSSGNTIYF. The CDR3 nucleotides read TGTGCCACCACTCCCCACACGAGCTCTGGAAACACCATATATTTT.

This sequence joins TRBV14 and TRBJ2-1, with 7 bases identical to TRBD1. The germline gives CDR1 SGHDN, CDR2 FVKESK. CDR3 size: 12 residues. V shed 8 bases, J shed 8 bases, and the junction held 6 bases outside the gene matches. The CDR3, as DNA: TGTGCCAGCGGGACAGTGAGGTATGAGCAGTTCTTC. Translating it yields CASGTVRYEQFF.

This chain links TRBV9 with TRBJ2-6; D is possibly TRBD1 or TRBD2 (5 bases each). Trimming took 4 bases from V and 4 from J, leaving 12 bases between them. Germline V gene lookup returns CDR1 SGDLS and CDR2 YYNGEE. The CDR3 runs to 15 residues. CDR3 loop: CASSPLGTGANVLTF. CDR3 sequence (DNA): TGTGCCAGCAGCCCCTTGGGGACCGGGGCCAACGTCCTGACTTTC.

The rearrangement uses TRBV27 and TRBJ2-7; D unclear. Germline V gene lookup returns CDR1 MNHEY and CDR2 SMNVEV (reference sequence). V lost 2 bases, J lost 0 bases, and 11 bases lay in between. The CDR3 sequence is 15 residues long. DNA for the CDR3: TGTGCCAGCAGTTTAGCGCGGACGAGCTCCTACGAGCAGTACTTC. It encodes CASSLARTSSYEQYF.

J is TRBJ2-7 and V is TRBV19, with 13 bases that match TRBD2. The CDR3 totals 17 residues. Germline V gene data show CDR1 as LNHDA and CDR2 as SQIVND (reference sequence). Trimming removed 5 bases from V and 0 bases from J; junction bases left unmatched: 7. This CDR3 reads CASSPTSGRPLSYEQYF. The CDR3 DNA is TGTGCCAGTAGTCCGACTAGCGGGAGGCCACTCTCCTACGAGCAGTACTTC.

This clone was detected a few times. This rearrangement joins TRBV28 to TRBJ1-1; D is unresolved. V lost 10 bases and J lost 4, with 13 bases in between. This CDR3 has 12 residues. The germline CDR1 and CDR2 sequences are MDHEN and SYDVKM. For the CDR3, the DNA is TGTGCCACCCAGCCGGGGAGCACTGAAGCTTTCTTT. As protein: CATQPGSTEAFF.

This clone was seen a few times. Within the sample, other DNA sequences also encode this same CDR3. This chain connects TRBV19 to TRBJ2-7; D is perhaps TRBD1 (5 bases). The V end was cut by 3 bases, the J end by 3 bases, with 9 bases between. This CDR3 contains 13 residues. Germline CDR1 LNHDA, CDR2 SQIVND (reference sequence). In nucleotides, the CDR3 is TGTGCCAGTAGTATTGGCAGGGACTACGAGCAGTACTTC. This encodes CASSIGRDYEQYF.

This clone was seen a handful of times. The chain has TRBV11-2 and TRBJ1-1; D gene uncertain. V shed 2 bases and J shed 4 bases, with 8 bases lying between them. Germline lookup yields CDR1 SGHAT and CDR2 FQNNGV. This CDR3 is 13 amino acids long. The CDR3 protein is CASSLRVGTEAFF. The DNA of the CDR3 is TGTGCCAGCAGCTTACGGGTTGGCACTGAAGCTTTCTTT.

The chain combines TRBV6-5 with TRBJ2-7, with 10 nucleotides matching TRBD1. The junction had 8 bases not matched to a gene; V was cut back by 6 bases and J by 6 bases. CDR3 length equals 14 residues. CDR1 is MNHEY and CDR2 is SVGAGI in the germline V gene. The CDR3 loop is CASSPGTGVPEQYF. As DNA, the CDR3 is TGTGCCAGCAGCCCCGGGACAGGGGTTCCCGAGCAGTACTTC.

This chain links TRBV2 with TRBJ2-3; maybe TRBD1 (6 bases). Germline V gene data show CDR1 as SNHLY and CDR2 as FYNNEI. V shed 6 bases and J shed 0 bases, with 16 bases lying between them. The CDR3 extends over 16 amino acids. CDR3 sequence reads: CASRTTGTTSTDTQYF. CDR3 in DNA: TGTGCCAGCAGGACTACCGGGACAACGAGCACAGATACGCAGTATTTT.

The chain employs TRBV9 and TRBJ1-2; no clear D. Trimming cost V 5 bases and J 6 bases, with 17 bases left between them. The germline V gene encodes CDR1 SGDLS and CDR2 YYNGEE. CDR3 length: 14 amino acids. The CDR3 protein is CASRAAGSKDGYTF. The CDR3 region has the DNA TGTGCCAGCAGGGCCGCGGGCAGCAAAGATGGCTACACCTTC.

The CDR3 coding sequence is TGTGCCAGCAGCTCGGGACAGGGGGATGGCTACACCTTC. Amino acids: CASSSGQGDGYTF. The gene calls are TRBV7-3 and TRBJ1-2; 11 bases are a match to TRBD1. Per germline, CDR1 SGHTA and CDR2 FQGTGA. The V segment lost 4 bases and the J segment 6 bases; nucleotides outside the gene matches: 1. CDR3 length equals 13 residues.

This clone appeared once. The chain employs TRBV11-3 and TRBJ2-7; 10 bases are shared with TRBD1. The CDR3 is 15 amino acids. J gave up 6 bases and V 6 bases, and 11 bases lay outside the gene matches. Germline loops: CDR1 SGHNT, CDR2 YENEEA. The CDR3, as DNA: TGTGCCAGCAGGACTCATCGGGACAGGGGCCTCGAGCAGTACTTC. It codes for CASRTHRDRGLEQYF.

The chain uses TRBV7-8 and TRBJ2-5; 7 bases match TRBD1. The tail of the sequence fits TRBJ2-7 better, so the J call may be wrong. This CDR3 region has 14 residues. Germline CDR1 reads SGHVS; CDR2 reads FQNEAQ. CDR3 protein: CASSSTGPAYEQYF. In DNA form, the CDR3 reads TGTGCCAGCAGCTCGACAGGGCCAGCCTACGAGCAGTACTTC.

The chain couples TRBV2 to TRBJ1-3; TRBD1 might be the D (5 bases). The CDR3 consists of 16 residues. Germline CDR1 is SNHLY and CDR2 is FYNNEI. V was trimmed by 2 bases and J by 2 bases, leaving 13 bases between them. CDR3 coding DNA: TGTGCCAGCAGTGAATTACGGGGGATAACTGGAAACACCATATATTTT. Translated: CASSELRGITGNTIYF.

The rearrangement links TRBV4-1 to TRBJ2-3, with D hard to call. V was trimmed by 0 bases and J by 2 bases, leaving 6 bases between them. The CDR3 spans 14 residues. Germline V gene data show CDR1 as MGHRA and CDR2 as YSYEKL. The CDR3 loop reads CASSQDVATDTQYF. The CDR3, as DNA: TGCGCCAGCAGCCAAGATGTGGCCACAGATACGCAGTATTTT.

The chain joins TRBV27 to TRBJ1-4, with no clear D. This CDR3 has 12 residues. V lost 4 bases, J lost 4 bases, and 4 bases lay in between. Germline lookup yields CDR1 MNHEY and CDR2 SMNVEV (reference sequence). CDR3 DNA: TGTGCCAGCAGTTCCCGTAATGAAAAACTGTTTTTT. Translation: CASSSRNEKLFF.

The V and J genes are TRBV29-1 and TRBJ2-7, with 8 bases matching TRBD2. V was clipped by 4 bases and J by 3 bases; unmatched bases: 8. The CDR3 covers 14 residues. CDR1 SQVTM and CDR2 ANQGSEA come from the germline V gene. CDR3 loop: CSVAAGGPNYEQYF. The CDR3 DNA sequence: TGCAGCGTTGCGGCGGGGGGACCCAACTACGAGCAGTACTTC.

The chain employs TRBV2 and TRBJ2-3; the D is unclear. Trimming cost V 6 bases and J 0 bases, with 13 bases left between them. Germline values: CDR1 SNHLY, CDR2 FYNNEI. There are 15 residues in the CDR3. The CDR3 loop is CASSRPVVSTDTQYF. CDR3 sequence (DNA): TGTGCCAGCAGCCGGCCGGTAGTGAGCACAGATACGCAGTATTTT.

In the case of this clone: Other DNA sequences in the same sample also yield this CDR3. This sequence joins TRBV6-5 and TRBJ2-2; D gene unclear. There are 12 residues in the CDR3. Trimming took off 2 bases at V and 4 bases at J, with 2 bases between the two ends. The germline V gene encodes CDR1 MNHEY and CDR2 SVGAGI. The CDR3 sequence is CASSYRTGELFF. As DNA, the CDR3 is TGTGCCAGCAGTTACCGCACCGGGGAGCTGTTTTTT.

The CDR3 region has the DNA TGCGCCAGCAGCCAAGTCGGGACAGGGGGAGCTTTCTTT. Translation: CASSQVGTGGAFF. This chain joins TRBV4-1 and TRBJ1-1; 11 bases match TRBD1. The germline V gene encodes CDR1 MGHRA and CDR2 YSYEKL. V dropped 1 base and J dropped 10; count of bases not matched to a gene: 2. This CDR3 region has 13 residues.

The chain employs TRBV19 and TRBJ1-1, with a possible D match to TRBD1 (6 bases). V was pared by 0 bases and J by 4 bases, with 15 bases between. The germline V gene encodes CDR1 LNHDA and CDR2 SQIVND (reference sequence). The CDR3 sequence is 16 residues long. This CDR3 reads CASSIDLQGGSTEAFF. The CDR3 nucleotides are TGTGCCAGTAGTATAGATCTACAGGGCGGATCCACTGAAGCTTTCTTT.

This clone was seen just once. The chain carries TRBV28 and TRBJ1-2; no clear D. In germline, CDR1 is MDHEN, CDR2 SYDVKM. CDR3 length equals 15 residues. V lost 3 bases, J lost 1 base, and 12 bases lay in between. The CDR3 sequence: CASSFYRLFNYGYTF. The CDR3 nucleotides read TGTGCCAGCAGTTTTTATCGGCTTTTTAACTATGGCTACACCTTC.

The rearrangement joins TRBV6-5 to TRBJ2-5; D possibly corresponds to TRBD1 (5 bases). Judging by the DNA end, TRBJ2-7 fits better; the J call may be wrong. Germline-derived CDR1 and CDR2 are MNHEY and SVGAGI. The CDR3 consists of 12 residues. CDR3 in DNA: TGTGCCAGCAGCACGCAGGGTTACGAGCAGTACTTC. Translated: CASSTQGYEQYF.

The chain uses TRBV6-1 and TRBJ2-3, with no clear D. The CDR3 spans 15 residues. Trimming left V 6 bases short and J 0 bases short, with 13 bases between. CDR1 and CDR2 (germline): MNHNS, SASEGT. CDR3 DNA: TGTGCCAGCAGCGCCGGCAGAGCTAGCACAGATACGCAGTATTTT. This codes for CASSAGRASTDTQYF.